These 11 T cell receptor beta chains were sequenced from one sample in a study of Graves' ophthalmopathy and Graves' hyperthyroidism. For repertoire sequencing, the TCR beta CDR3 regions were amplified from RNA transcripts. In the first round, RT-PCR was carried out with HTBI primers, and a multiplex PCR formed the second round. One entry per CDR3 protein results from TCRdb running MiXCR on the multiplex PCR reads. Of hundreds of thousands of distinct CDR3 sequences listed, 40% are singletons. The sample taken for sequencing was peripheral blood. These receptors originate from an adult man with Graves' ophthalmopathy.

The chain employs TRBV20-1 and TRBJ2-7; 12 bases agree with TRBD2. Germline V gene sequence: CDR1 DFQATT, CDR2 SNEGSKA (reference sequence). The CDR3 is 13 residues long. V shed 6 bases and J 3 bases; nucleotides not matched to a gene: 3. CDR3 protein: CSAGLAGHYEQYF. The CDR3, as DNA: TGCAGTGCAGGACTAGCGGGACACTACGAGCAGTACTTC.

V and J are TRBV10-3 and TRBJ1-2; a possible D gene is TRBD1 (5 bases). CDR3 size: 13 residues. Germline CDR1 is ENHRY and CDR2 is SYGVKD. Trimming stripped 5 bases from V and 5 bases from J, with 12 bases between. CDR3 region: CAISLDSIYGYTF. The CDR3 DNA follows: TGTGCCATCAGTCTTGACAGCATTTATGGCTACACCTTC.

This clonotype has ten or more counts. The chain is built from TRBV7-6 and TRBJ1-2; TRBD1 is a possible D gene (5 bases). V dropped 0 bases and J dropped 7 bases, with 12 bases sitting between them. Germline V gives CDR1 SGHVS, CDR2 FNYEAQ. This CDR3 contains 14 residues. The CDR3 coding sequence is TGTGCCAGCAGCTTAGCGGGGGTATCAGGTGGCTACACCTTC. Its protein product is CASSLAGVSGGYTF.

The sample holds a few counts of this clonotype. Germline and junction disagree at one end, which may indicate a read error. V is TRBV5-4 and J is TRBJ1-6, with TRBD1 as a possible D gene (6 bases). The CDR3 loop spans 18 amino acids. CDR1 is SGHNT, CDR2 YYREEE, per germline (reference sequence). CDR3: CASSQEGTLSSYNSPLHF. CDR3 coding DNA: TGCGCCAGCAGCCAAGAAGGGACACTCAGCTCCTATAATTCACCCCTCCACTTT.

This clonotype was detected ten times or more. The chain joins TRBV12-3 or TRBV12-4 to TRBJ1-5; D remains unclear. The CDR3 contains 13 residues. V was cut by 6 bases and J by 2 bases, with 8 bases left in between. Written as DNA, the CDR3 is TGTGCCAGCAGCTGGAGACGCAATCAGCCCCAGCATTTT. This sequence encodes CASSWRRNQPQHF.

This clonotype occurred once. The chain couples TRBV9 to TRBJ1-3; possibly TRBD1 for D (5 bases). CDR3 size: 15 residues. CDR1 is SGDLS, CDR2 YYNGEE, per germline. Trimming pared 2 bases from V and 1 base from J, leaving 10 bases between. The CDR3 region has the DNA TGTGCCAGCAGCGTCTATCAGGGATCTGGAAACACCATATATTTT. Encoded protein: CASSVYQGSGNTIYF.

The chain links TRBV2 to TRBJ1-1; 8 bases fit TRBD1. Per the germline V gene, CDR1 is SNHLY and CDR2 is FYNNEI. There are 12 residues in the CDR3. The chain's CDR3 is CARDRGGTEAFF. The CDR3 region has the DNA TGTGCTAGAGACAGGGGTGGTACTGAAGCTTTCTTT.

J is TRBJ2-2 and V is TRBV7-9; the D gene is possibly TRBD1 (6 bases). Germline-derived CDR1 and CDR2 are SEHNR and FQNEAQ (reference sequence). This CDR3 contains 17 residues. With 6 bases removed from V and 2 bases from J, the gap between germline ends came to 19 bases. The CDR3 DNA is TGTGCCAGCAGTAAGCTGACCGGGACACGTAACACCGGGGAGCTGTTTTTT. Amino acid sequence: CASSKLTGTRNTGELFF.

The chain links TRBV9 to TRBJ2-5; D not certain. This CDR3 has 15 residues. Per the germline V gene, CDR1 is SGDLS and CDR2 is YYNGEE. With 4 bases removed from V and 2 bases from J, the gap between germline ends came to 15 bases. The CDR3, as DNA: TGTGCCAGCAGCCCAGGTCCAGCTAGTCAAGAGACCCAGTACTTC. As protein: CASSPGPASQETQYF.

Only one count was recorded for this clonotype. The chain employs TRBV19 and TRBJ2-7; 13 bases agree with TRBD2. The CDR3 spans 17 residues. Germline V gene sequence: CDR1 LNHDA, CDR2 SQIVND (reference sequence). Germline trimming cut 2 bases from V and 0 bases from J; bases unmatched to any gene: 4. The CDR3 region is CASSIRGLAGLSYEQYF. The CDR3 nucleotides read TGTGCCAGTAGTATACGGGGACTAGCGGGACTCTCCTACGAGCAGTACTTC.

There are many counts of this clonotype. The rearrangement joins TRBV25-1 to TRBJ1-1; 7 nucleotides line up with TRBD1. V shed 8 bases, J shed 4 bases, and the junction held 7 bases outside the gene matches. The CDR3 totals 13 residues. CDR1 and CDR2 from the germline V gene are MGHDK and SYGVNS. The CDR3 loop is CASLGGGITEAFF. The CDR3 DNA follows: TGTGCCAGCCTGGGAGGGGGCATCACTGAAGCTTTCTTT.